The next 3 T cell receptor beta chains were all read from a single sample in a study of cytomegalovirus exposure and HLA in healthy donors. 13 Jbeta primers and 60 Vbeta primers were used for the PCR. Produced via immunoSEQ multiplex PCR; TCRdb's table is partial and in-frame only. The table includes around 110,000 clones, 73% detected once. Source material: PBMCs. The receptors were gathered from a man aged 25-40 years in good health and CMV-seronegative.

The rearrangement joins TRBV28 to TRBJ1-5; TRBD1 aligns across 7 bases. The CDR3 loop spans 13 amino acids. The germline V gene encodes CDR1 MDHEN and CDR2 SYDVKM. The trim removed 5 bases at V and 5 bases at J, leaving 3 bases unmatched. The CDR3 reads CASSPGGHQPQHF. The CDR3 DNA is TGTGCCAGCAGTCCAGGGGGGCATCAGCCCCAGCATTTT.

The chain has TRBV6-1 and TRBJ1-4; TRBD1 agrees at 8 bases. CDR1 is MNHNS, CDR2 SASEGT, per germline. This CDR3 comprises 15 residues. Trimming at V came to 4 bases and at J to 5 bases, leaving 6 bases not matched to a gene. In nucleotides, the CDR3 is TGTGCCAGCAGTGGACAGGGGAGCTTAAATGAAAAACTGTTTTTT. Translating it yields CASSGQGSLNEKLFF.

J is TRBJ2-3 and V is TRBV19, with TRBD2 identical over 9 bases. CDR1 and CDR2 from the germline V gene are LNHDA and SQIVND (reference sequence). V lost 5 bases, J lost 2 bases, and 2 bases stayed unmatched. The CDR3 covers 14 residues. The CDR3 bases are TGTGCCAGTAGTTTAGCGGGAGACACAGATACGCAGTATTTT. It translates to CASSLAGDTDTQYF.